Following are 29 T cell receptor beta chains from one sample sequenced in a study of identical twins. TCRdb re-analysed the 5' RACE reads in MiXCR, keeping a single row per CDR3 protein. This sample has hundreds of thousands of distinct CDR3 sequences, with around an eighth found just once. These data were likewise used in another study, on yellow fever vaccine responses in identical twins.

Specimen: CD8+ T cells sorted from blood. Receptor source: a young woman in good health.

The rearrangement uses TRBV13 and TRBJ2-1, with TRBD2 matching 8 bases. CDR3 length: 14 residues. V was clipped by 4 bases and J by 2 bases; unmatched bases: 1. Germline CDR1 and CDR2: PRHDT and FYEKMQ (reference sequence). CDR3 residues: CASSWGLAYNEQFF. In nucleotides, the CDR3 is TGTGCCAGCAGCTGGGGACTAGCCTACAATGAGCAGTTCTTC. Full variable domain (rest looked up from reference TRBV13 and TRBJ2-1): AAGVIQSPRHLIKEKRETATLKCYPIPRHDTVYWYQQGPGQDPQFLISFYEKMQSDKGSIPDRFSAQQFSDYHSELNMSSLELGDSALYFCASSWGLAYNEQFFGPGTRLTVL.

The rearrangement joins TRBV7-9 to TRBJ1-2; D remains unclear. With 3 bases removed from V and 4 bases from J, the gap between germline ends came to 12 bases. The CDR3 is made up of 14 amino acids. Germline lookup yields CDR1 SEHNR and CDR2 FQNEAQ (reference sequence). CDR3 region: CASSFEETRYGYTF. The CDR3 DNA reads as TGTGCCAGCAGCTTCGAAGAGACTCGCTATGGCTACACCTTC.

J is TRBJ2-1 and V is TRBV14; the D gene is possibly TRBD2 (6 bases). The CDR3 runs to 17 residues. V gave up 4 bases and J gave up 1 base, with 17 bases separating them. Germline values: CDR1 SGHDN, CDR2 FVKESK. In DNA form, the CDR3 reads TGTGCCAGCAGCCGAGACACTGGGACTCTTTCCTACAATGAGCAGTTCTTC. This translates into CASSRDTGTLSYNEQFF.

This clonotype was recorded many times. The gene calls are TRBV3-1 and TRBJ2-7; D is possibly TRBD2 (6 bases). Trimming shortened V by 4 bases and J by 3 bases, and 13 bases separated the two germline ends. The CDR3 spans 14 residues. Germline-derived CDR1 and CDR2 are LGHDT and YNNKEL (reference sequence). The CDR3 DNA reads TGTGCCAGCAGCCCCGGGACTTTAGGCTACGAGCAGTACGTC. Translated, it gives CASSPGTLGYEQYV.

This chain uses TRBV14 with TRBJ2-3; no reliable D call. V was shortened by 0 bases and J by 6 bases, with 10 bases between the two germline ends. This CDR3 contains 14 residues. CDR1 and CDR2 (germline): SGHDN, FVKESK. The CDR3 here is CASSQEQIWDTQYF. CDR3 sequence (DNA): TGTGCCAGCAGCCAAGAACAGATCTGGGATACGCAGTATTTT.

The chain carries TRBV10-3 and TRBJ1-2; TRBD1 is a possible D gene (5 bases). The ends were cut back, 0 bases at V and 3 bases at J, with 11 bases in the middle. CDR3 length: 15 residues. Per the germline V gene, CDR1 is ENHRY and CDR2 is SYGVKD. The CDR3 bases are TGTGCCATCAGTGAGTCAAGGGGATGGGACTATGGCTACACCTTC. This codes for CAISESRGWDYGYTF.

As concerns this clonotype: One end of the junction does not line up with germline, which may come from a read error. This chain uses TRBV3-1 with TRBJ2-1; 12 bases agree with TRBD2. This CDR3 is built from 15 residues. The germline gives CDR1 LGHDT, CDR2 YNNKEL (reference sequence). CDR3 residues: CATSPGLAGYNEQFF. The CDR3 nucleotides read TGTGCCACCAGCCCGGGACTAGCGGGTTACAATGAGCAGTTCTTC.

This clonotype was recorded a few times. The chain couples TRBV4-1 to TRBJ2-5, with 9 positions matching TRBD1. From germline, CDR1 is MGHRA and CDR2 YSYEKL. This CDR3 has 15 residues. V was clipped by 6 bases and J by 5 bases; unmatched bases: 10. This chain's CDR3 is CASSGSTGGSETQYF. The CDR3 DNA sequence: TGCGCCAGCAGTGGTTCAACAGGGGGCTCGGAGACCCAGTACTTC.

DNA of the CDR3: TGCAGTGCTAGAGTTCGGGCAGGGGGCGGAGATACGCAGTATTTT. It specifies CSARVRAGGGDTQYF. The chain combines TRBV20-1 with TRBJ2-3; 8 bases fit TRBD1. This CDR3 is 15 amino acids long. The V and J ends lost 1 base and 5 bases, in that order; junction bases with no gene match: 8. The V gene's germline CDR1 is DFQATT and CDR2 SNEGSKA (reference sequence).

In this sample, this clonotype turned up a few times. The chain employs TRBV10-2 and TRBJ2-7, with D unresolved. Trimming left V 4 bases short and J 3 bases short, with 10 bases between. CDR1 is WSHSY and CDR2 is SAAADI in the germline V gene. CDR3 length: 13 amino acids. CDR3 nucleotide sequence: TGCGCCAGCAGTGTGGGCAATAACTACGAGCAGTACGTC. This encodes CASSVGNNYEQYV.

This clonotype was observed many times. The chain combines TRBV15 with TRBJ1-3, with D maybe TRBD1 (6 bases). CDR1 is LNHNV and CDR2 is YYDKDF in the germline V gene (reference sequence). The V end lost 0 bases, the J end lost 4 bases, and 7 bases lay between the germline ends. The CDR3 has 14 amino acids. CDR3: CATSRDTGGNTIYF. The CDR3 nucleotides read TGTGCCACCAGCAGAGACACAGGGGGAAACACCATATATTTT.

The chain uses TRBV9 and TRBJ2-1; tentatively, D is TRBD1 (6 bases). This CDR3 is 13 amino acids long. V lost 3 bases and J lost 4, with 8 bases in between. CDR1 and CDR2 from the germline V gene are SGDLS and YYNGEE. The CDR3 sequence is CASSAGQYNEQFF. For the CDR3, the DNA is TGTGCCAGCAGCGCAGGACAGTACAATGAGCAGTTCTTC.

This clonotype was found many times. The chain employs TRBV5-1 and TRBJ1-2; 7 nucleotides agree with TRBD1. Germline V gives CDR1 SGHRS, CDR2 YFSETQ. The trim removed 5 bases at V and 4 bases at J, leaving 5 bases unmatched. This CDR3 is 13 amino acids long. The CDR3 DNA reads TGCGCCAGCAGGAAGGGACAGACCTATGGCTACACCTTC. Amino acids: CASRKGQTYGYTF.

This clonotype was seen repeatedly, ten times or more. The rearrangement uses TRBV5-1 and TRBJ2-3; 9 bases line up with TRBD1. CDR3 size: 15 residues. V lost 4 bases and J lost 4; bases outside the gene matches: 7. In germline, CDR1 is SGHRS, CDR2 YFSETQ. CDR3 nucleotide sequence: TGCGCCAGCAGCCCCGGGACAGGGATTCCAGATACGCAGTATTTT. Protein: CASSPGTGIPDTQYF.

The rearrangement joins TRBV29-1 to TRBJ2-2; D ambiguous. CDR1 is SQVTM and CDR2 is ANQGSEA in the germline V gene. The CDR3 has 13 amino acids. V gave up 0 bases and J gave up 7 bases, with 9 bases separating them. DNA for the CDR3: TGCAGCGTTGAAGATTTGTGGGGCGGGGAGCTGTTTTTT. It is translated as CSVEDLWGGELFF.

This clonotype was counted at least ten times. The chain recombines TRBV20-1 with TRBJ2-3; D gene unclear. Germline-derived CDR1 and CDR2 are DFQATT and SNEGSKA (reference sequence). V lost 0 bases and J 1 base, leaving 11 bases between the germline ends. This CDR3 has 15 amino acids. The CDR3 DNA is TGCAGTGCTAGAGATCGCGATCCCGGCACAGATACGCAGTATTTT. The encoded protein is CSARDRDPGTDTQYF.

V is TRBV28 and J is TRBJ2-7; unclear D gene. CDR3 size: 14 residues. CDR1 is MDHEN, CDR2 SYDVKM, per germline. Between the trimmed V and J ends, which lost 2 bases and 3 bases, there was a span of 11 bases. In nucleotides, the CDR3 is TGTGCCAGCAGTTTAACTGGGCAGAGCTACGAGCAGTACGTC. Its protein is CASSLTGQSYEQYV.

The sample holds a few counts of this clonotype. The chain recombines TRBV4-1 with TRBJ2-7, with D possibly TRBD1 on 5 matching bases. The CDR3 consists of 15 residues. CDR1 is MGHRA and CDR2 is YSYEKL in the germline V gene. Trimming removed 0 bases from V and 1 base from J, with 10 bases in between. The CDR3 DNA follows: TGCGCCAGCAGCCAAGAGGAGCAGGGTTCCTACGAGCAGTACTTC. It codes for CASSQEEQGSYEQYF.

This clonotype occurred many times. The V and J genes are TRBV21-1 and TRBJ2-7; the table assigns TRBD1, which was not confirmed against the DNA. TRBV21-1 is annotated as a pseudogene. The CDR3 has 13 amino acids. In DNA form, the CDR3 reads TGTGCCAGCAGCATAACAGGGGACTACGAGCAGTACGTC. It encodes CASSITGDYEQYV.

This rearrangement joins TRBV14 to TRBJ2-1; D is uncertain. This CDR3 is built from 15 residues. The germline V gene has CDR1 SGHDN and CDR2 FVKESK. The V end was cut by 4 bases, the J end by 7 bases, with 17 bases between. The chain's CDR3 is CASSPSGYLLNEQFF. The CDR3 DNA sequence: TGTGCCAGCAGCCCTAGTGGGTACCTCTTGAATGAGCAGTTCTTC. Full variable domain (rest looked up from reference TRBV14 and TRBJ2-1): EAGVTQFPSHSVIEKGQTVTLRCDPISGHDNLYWYRRVMGKEIKFLLHFVKESKQDESGMPNNRFLAERTGGTYSTLKVQPAELEDSGVYFCASSPSGYLLNEQFFGPGTRLTVL.

The genes are TRBV29-1 and TRBJ1-1, with a weak D call TRBD1 (5 bases). Trimming shortened V by 3 bases and J by 4 bases, and 9 bases separated the two germline ends. Germline V gives CDR1 SQVTM, CDR2 ANQGSEA. The length of the CDR3 is 12 residues. In DNA form, the CDR3 reads TGCAGCGTTGAGGGGGACCGCACTGAAGCTTTCTTT. Protein: CSVEGDRTEAFF. Full variable domain (rest looked up from reference TRBV29-1 and TRBJ1-1): SAVISQKPSRDICQRGTSLTIQCQVDSQVTMMFWYRQQPGQSLTLIATANQGSEATYESGFVIDKFPISRPNLTFSTLTVSNMSPEDSSIYLCSVEGDRTEAFFGQGTRLTVV.

This rearrangement joins TRBV5-1 to TRBJ2-4; D might be TRBD1 or TRBD2, each matching 5 bases. V was trimmed by 7 bases and J by 5 bases, leaving 13 bases between them. CDR1 and CDR2 (germline): SGHRS, YFSETQ. The CDR3 length is 13 residues. The CDR3 DNA follows: TGCGCCAGCCCCCCCGGGGACCAAAACATTCAGTACTTC. Protein: CASPPGDQNIQYF.

This clonotype has ten or more counts. The chain is built from TRBV4-1 and TRBJ2-1; tentatively, D is TRBD2 (6 bases). Trimming cost V 2 bases and J 4 bases, with 18 bases left between them. Germline values: CDR1 MGHRA, CDR2 YSYEKL. This CDR3 comprises 17 residues. CDR3 sequence: CASSQPLMGGAYNEQFF. The CDR3 nucleotides are TGCGCCAGCAGCCAACCCCTCATGGGCGGGGCGTACAATGAGCAGTTCTTC.

This clonotype has just a few counts. The chain has TRBV2 and TRBJ2-1; D is perhaps TRBD1 (5 bases). Germline-derived CDR1 and CDR2 are SNHLY and FYNNEI. The CDR3 contains 11 residues. Deletions cut 7 bases from V and 7 bases from J, with 8 bases between. The CDR3 DNA is TGTGCCAGCAATGGGGCGAATGAGCAGTTCTTC. This encodes CASNGANEQFF.

The rearrangement joins TRBV20-1 to TRBJ1-1; 8 bases match TRBD1. V lost 5 bases and J lost 0; bases outside the gene matches: 8. CDR1 and CDR2 from the germline V gene are DFQATT and SNEGSKA (reference sequence). CDR3 size: 15 residues. CDR3 bases: TGCAGTGCTCAGTACAGGGGGGTCATGAACACTGAAGCTTTCTTT. Translated, it gives CSAQYRGVMNTEAFF.

The chain combines TRBV5-1 with TRBJ1-2; D is unresolved. The length of the CDR3 is 15 residues. V lost 0 bases to trimming and J lost 2 bases, with 11 bases between them. CDR1 and CDR2 from the germline V gene are SGHRS and YFSETQ. CDR3: CASSLVGDMNYGYTF. DNA for the CDR3: TGCGCCAGCAGCTTGGTTGGCGACATGAACTATGGCTACACCTTC.

This clonotype was counted between two and nine times. The rearrangement uses TRBV27 and TRBJ2-7; 12 nucleotides match TRBD1. Germline CDR1 is MNHEY and CDR2 is SMNVEV (reference sequence). The CDR3 covers 14 residues. Trimming cost V 3 bases and J 7 bases; bases outside gene matches: 4. CDR3 in amino acids: CASSFGTGGGEQYF. For the CDR3, the DNA is TGTGCCAGCAGTTTCGGGACAGGGGGCGGGGAGCAGTACTTC.

The chain combines TRBV9 with TRBJ2-3, with unresolved D. Trimming shortened V by 6 bases and J by 0 bases, and 8 bases separated the two germline ends. Per germline, CDR1 SGDLS and CDR2 YYNGEE. The CDR3 is made up of 13 amino acids. CDR3 sequence (DNA): TGTGCCAGCAATGGCCTTAGCACAGATACGCAGTATTTT. It yields the protein CASNGLSTDTQYF.

This clonotype appeared many times. The chain employs TRBV4-1 and TRBJ2-2, with 8 bases that match TRBD2. CDR1 is MGHRA, CDR2 YSYEKL, per germline. Germline trimming cut 1 base from V and 3 bases from J; bases unmatched to any gene: 4. The CDR3 is 16 residues long. DNA of the CDR3: TGCGCCAGCAGCCAAGTGCTAGCGGGTTACACCGGGGAGCTGTTTTTT. Its translation is CASSQVLAGYTGELFF.